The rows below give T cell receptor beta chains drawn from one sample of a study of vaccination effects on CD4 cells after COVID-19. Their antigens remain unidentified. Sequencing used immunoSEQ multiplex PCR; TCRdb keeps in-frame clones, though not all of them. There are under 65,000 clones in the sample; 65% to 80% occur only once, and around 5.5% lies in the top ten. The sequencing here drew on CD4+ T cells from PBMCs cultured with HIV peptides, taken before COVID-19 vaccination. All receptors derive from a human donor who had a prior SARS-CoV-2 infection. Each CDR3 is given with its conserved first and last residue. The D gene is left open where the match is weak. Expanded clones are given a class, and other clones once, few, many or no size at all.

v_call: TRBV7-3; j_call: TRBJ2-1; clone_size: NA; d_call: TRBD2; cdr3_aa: CASSLTWRENRFF; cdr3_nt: TGTGCCAGCAGCTTAACTTGGCGGGAGAATCGGTTCTTC
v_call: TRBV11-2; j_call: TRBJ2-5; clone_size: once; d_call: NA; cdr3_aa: CASSFSSQETQYF; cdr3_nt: TGTGCCAGCAGCTTTTCCAGCCAAGAGACCCAGTACTTC
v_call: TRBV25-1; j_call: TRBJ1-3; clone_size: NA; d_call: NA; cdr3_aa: CASSDSREVGSGNTIYF; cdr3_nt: TGTGCCAGCAGTGATTCTAGGGAGGTCGGGTCTGGAAACACCATATATTTT
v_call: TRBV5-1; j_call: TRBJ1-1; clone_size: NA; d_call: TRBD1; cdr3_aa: CASSWTGMNTEAFF; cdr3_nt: TGCGCCAGCAGCTGGACAGGGATGAACACTGAAGCTTTCTTT
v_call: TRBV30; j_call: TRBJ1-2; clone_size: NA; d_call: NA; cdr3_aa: CAREVGDGYTF; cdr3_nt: TGTGCCCGTGAGGTGGGGGATGGCTACACCTTC
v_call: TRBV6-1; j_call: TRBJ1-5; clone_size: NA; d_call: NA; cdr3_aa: CASSEGRGQLGQPQHF; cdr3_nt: TGTGCCAGCAGTGAGGGCCGGGGGCAATTGGGTCAGCCCCAGCATTTT
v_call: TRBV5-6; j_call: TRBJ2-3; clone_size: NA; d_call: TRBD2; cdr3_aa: CASSHRLAGALDTQYF; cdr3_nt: TGTGCCAGCAGCCACCGACTAGCGGGAGCTCTAGATACGCAGTATTTT
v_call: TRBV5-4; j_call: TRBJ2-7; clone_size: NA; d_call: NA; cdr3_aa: CASSLARGDEQYF; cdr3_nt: TGTGCCAGCAGCTTGGCCAGGGGTGACGAGCAGTACTTC
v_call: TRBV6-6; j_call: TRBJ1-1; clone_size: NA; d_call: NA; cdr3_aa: CASSYSNEGMNTEAFF; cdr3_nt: TGTGCCAGCAGTTACTCGAACGAGGGAATGAACACTGAAGCTTTCTTT
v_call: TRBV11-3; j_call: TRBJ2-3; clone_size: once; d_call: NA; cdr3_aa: CASSLRELTDTQYF; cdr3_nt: TGTGCCAGCAGCTTACGGGAGTTAACAGATACGCAGTATTTT
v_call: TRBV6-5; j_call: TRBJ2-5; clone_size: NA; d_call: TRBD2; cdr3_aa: CASTPAGGEVGTQYF; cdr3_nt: TGTGCCAGCACCCCAGCGGGAGGGGAGGTAGGGACCCAGTACTTC
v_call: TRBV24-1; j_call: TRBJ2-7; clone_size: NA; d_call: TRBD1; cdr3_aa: CATSEAGTAHTKQYF; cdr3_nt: TGTGCCACCAGTGAGGCCGGGACAGCGCATACGAAGCAGTACTTC
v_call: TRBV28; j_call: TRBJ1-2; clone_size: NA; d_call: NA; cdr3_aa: CASSRVSGAYGYTF; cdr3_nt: TGTGCCAGCAGCCGCGTATCAGGGGCATATGGCTACACCTTC
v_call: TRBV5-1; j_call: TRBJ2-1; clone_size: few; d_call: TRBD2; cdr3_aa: CASSFASGVSSYNEQFF; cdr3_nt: TGCGCCAGCAGCTTCGCTAGCGGTGTGAGCTCCTACAATGAGCAGTTCTTC
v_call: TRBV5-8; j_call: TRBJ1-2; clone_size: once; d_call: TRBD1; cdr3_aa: CASSLVQGAEGYTF; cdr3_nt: TGTGCCAGCAGCTTGGTTCAGGGGGCGGAAGGCTACACCTTC
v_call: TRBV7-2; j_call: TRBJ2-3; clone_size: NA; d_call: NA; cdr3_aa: CASSFWDTDTQYF; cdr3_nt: TGTGCCAGCAGCTTCTGGGACACAGATACGCAGTATTTT
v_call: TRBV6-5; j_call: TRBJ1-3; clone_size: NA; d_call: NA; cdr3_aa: CASSYSDSSGNTIYF; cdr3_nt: TGTGCCAGCAGTTACTCTGACAGCTCTGGAAACACCATATATTTT
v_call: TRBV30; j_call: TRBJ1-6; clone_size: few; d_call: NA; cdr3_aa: CAWSVRVNSPLHF; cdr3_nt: TGTGCCTGGAGTGTACGGGTTAATTCACCCCTCCACTTT
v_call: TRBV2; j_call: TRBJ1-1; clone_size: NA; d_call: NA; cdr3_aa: CASSRVAIFQGTEAFF; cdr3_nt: TGTGCCAGCAGTAGGGTGGCTATATTTCAGGGCACTGAAGCTTTCTTT
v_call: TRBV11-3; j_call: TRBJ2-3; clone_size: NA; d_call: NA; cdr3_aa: CASSSNPYTDTQYF; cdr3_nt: TGTGCCAGCAGCTCCAATCCCTACACAGATACGCAGTATTTT
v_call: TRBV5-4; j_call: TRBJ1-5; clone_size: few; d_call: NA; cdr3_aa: CASSFDRTAVQPQHF; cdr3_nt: TGTGCCAGCAGTTTCGACAGGACCGCCGTTCAGCCCCAGCATTTT
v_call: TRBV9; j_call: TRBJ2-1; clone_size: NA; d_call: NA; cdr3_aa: CASTAAGHIGYNEQFF; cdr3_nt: TGTGCCAGCACGGCAGCGGGACACATCGGGTACAATGAGCAGTTCTTC
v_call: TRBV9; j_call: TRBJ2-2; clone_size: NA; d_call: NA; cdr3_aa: CASSAKQRGRIGPGELFF; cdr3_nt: TGTGCCAGCAGCGCCAAACAGAGGGGTCGAATTGGACCCGGGGAGCTGTTTTTT
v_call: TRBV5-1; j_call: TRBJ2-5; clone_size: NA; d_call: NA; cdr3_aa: CASSLGGGETQYF; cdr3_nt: TGCGCCAGCAGCTTGGGGGGCGGAGAGACCCAGTACTTC